This TCR beta chain was sequenced for a study of T-cell memory formation after mild COVID-19. Study background: For the most part, TCR clusters were specific to one donor.

The CDR3 is 14 residues long. The ends were cut back, 7 bases at V and 7 bases at J, with 17 bases in the middle. The V gene's germline CDR1 is MNHEY and CDR2 SVGAGI. TCRdb processed the 5' RACE reads anew with MiXCR; each CDR3 protein has one entry. Among around 210,000 distinct CDR3 sequences listed, approximately 10% were seen once. The clonotype comes from a man between 18 and 35 years old who had mild COVID-19 (a few samples of this study predate the infection). Cell type and time point are not known. The sample comprised PBMCs or a T cell subset sorted from them (not recorded which). The chain recombines TRBV6-5 with TRBJ2-1; D possibly corresponds to TRBD2 (7 bases). The CDR3 DNA reads as TGTGCCAGCACCGAGGGGGGGGGATTGAATGAGCAGTTCTTC. Translation gives CASTEGGGLNEQFF.